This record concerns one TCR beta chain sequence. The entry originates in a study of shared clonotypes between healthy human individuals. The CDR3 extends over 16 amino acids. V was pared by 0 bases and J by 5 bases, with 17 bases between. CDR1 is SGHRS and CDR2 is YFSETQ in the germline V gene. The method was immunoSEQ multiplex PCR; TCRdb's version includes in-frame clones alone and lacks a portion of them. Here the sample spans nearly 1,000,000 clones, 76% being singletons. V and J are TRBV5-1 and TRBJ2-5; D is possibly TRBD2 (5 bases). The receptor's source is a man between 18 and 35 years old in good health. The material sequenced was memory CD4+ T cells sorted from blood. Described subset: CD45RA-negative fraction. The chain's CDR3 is CASSLGNAGSRETQYF. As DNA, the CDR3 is TGCGCCAGCAGCTTGGGAAATGCGGGCTCAAGGGAGACCCAGTACTTC.